The 15 T cell receptor beta chains below all came from one sample that was sequenced in a study of beta chain features in type 1 diabetes. Expressed TCRB transcripts were sequenced because the entire RNA isolate underwent reverse transcription. Sequencing used immunoSEQ multiplex PCR; TCRdb keeps in-frame clones, though not all of them. In the table there are 200,000 to 250,000 clones, over 9.5% of which are singletons. The sample consisted of naive CD4+ T cells from blood. Receptors originate from a woman aged 18-29 years in good health.

This clone has more than one count but fewer than ten. One end of the junction is discordant with germline, which a read error may explain. The rearrangement uses TRBV2 and TRBJ1-5, with 8 positions matching TRBD1. Germline loops: CDR1 SNHLY, CDR2 FYNNEI. The CDR3 sequence is 13 residues long. The CDR3 coding sequence is TGTGCCAGCAACTCAGGGGGCAAGCAGCCCCAGCATTTT. Translated: CASNSGGKQPQHF. Together with reference TRBV2 and TRBJ1-5, the CDR3 gives the full variable domain: EPEVTQTPSHQVTQMGQEVILRCVPISNHLYFYWYRQILGQKVEFLVSFYNNEISEKSEIFDDQFSVERPDGSNFTLKIRSTKLEDSAMYFCASNSGGKQPQHFGDGTRLSIL.

On this clone: The same CDR3 also results from other DNA sequences found in this sample. V is TRBV5-1 and J is TRBJ2-3; TRBD1 is a possible D gene (5 bases). V was cut by 0 bases and J by 2 bases, with 7 bases left in between. Germline values: CDR1 SGHRS, CDR2 YFSETQ. The CDR3 is 14 residues long. This CDR3 reads CASSLGQSTDTQYF. CDR3 DNA: TGCGCCAGCAGCTTGGGACAGTCCACAGATACGCAGTATTTT.

The table lists this clone with a few counts. The chain joins TRBV19 to TRBJ2-2, with a tentative D call TRBD2 (5 bases). This CDR3 has 15 amino acids. Trimming stripped 7 bases from V and 4 bases from J, with 16 bases between. CDR1 and CDR2 from the germline V gene are LNHDA and SQIVND (reference sequence). CDR3: CASKARGEGTGELFF. CDR3 in DNA: TGTGCCAGTAAGGCCCGGGGAGAGGGCACCGGGGAGCTGTTTTTT. Complete variable domain (other parts from reference TRBV19 and TRBJ2-2): DGGITQSPKYLFRKEGQNVTLSCEQNLNHDAMYWYRQDPGQGLRLIYYSQIVNDFQKGDIAEGYSVSREKKESFPLTVTSAQKNPTAFYLCASKARGEGTGELFFGEGSRLTVL.

This clone was seen only a few times. The chain links TRBV5-1 to TRBJ2-7; D not certain. V lost 4 bases to trimming and J lost 4 bases, with 9 bases between them. There are 12 residues in the CDR3. Germline V lookup: CDR1 SGHRS, CDR2 YFSETQ. The CDR3 protein is CASSLTDYEQYF. The CDR3 DNA follows: TGCGCCAGCAGCCTTACAGATTACGAGCAGTACTTC.

Notes on this clone: Other DNA sequences within the sample encode an identical CDR3. The rearrangement joins TRBV5-1 to TRBJ1-2, with 7 positions matching TRBD1. Germline V gene data show CDR1 as SGHRS and CDR2 as YFSETQ. CDR3 size: 14 residues. J lost 2 bases, V lost 4 bases, and 5 bases had no gene match. The CDR3: CASSLGTVNYGYTF. CDR3 coding DNA: TGCGCCAGCAGCCTAGGGACAGTCAACTATGGCTACACCTTC.

In this sample, this clone turned up a few times. V gene TRBV6-1 combines with J gene TRBJ1-5; 9 bases line up with TRBD1. Trimming at V came to 3 bases and at J to 1 base, leaving 4 bases not matched to a gene. The CDR3 contains 16 residues. Per germline, CDR1 MNHNS and CDR2 SASEGT. CDR3 loop: CASSEVQGASNQPQHF. The CDR3 region has the DNA TGTGCCAGCAGTGAGGTACAGGGGGCGAGCAATCAGCCCCAGCATTTT.

This clone was recorded a few times. V is TRBV7-9 and J is TRBJ1-1, with 9 bases that match TRBD1. J was trimmed by 2 bases and V by 5 bases; bases with no gene match: 3. From germline, CDR1 is SEHNR and CDR2 FQNEAQ (reference sequence). The length of the CDR3 is 14 residues. As DNA, the CDR3 is TGTGCCAGCAGCCTACAGGGGGCTAACACTGAAGCTTTCTTT. Protein: CASSLQGANTEAFF.

This clone was detected many times. V is TRBV30 and J is TRBJ1-2; D call uncertain. The CDR3 contains 13 residues. Trimming pared 1 base from V and 1 base from J, leaving 7 bases between. CDR1 and CDR2 from the germline V gene are GTSNPN and SVGIG (reference sequence). The CDR3 nucleotides are TGTGCCTGGAGTGGGCTTTTTAACTATGGCTACACCTTC. Its translation: CAWSGLFNYGYTF.

This chain connects TRBV2 to TRBJ2-5; D is perhaps TRBD1 (5 bases). Trimming removed 4 bases at V and 5 bases at J, with 17 bases between. Per germline, CDR1 SNHLY and CDR2 FYNNEI. The length of the CDR3 is 15 residues. CDR3 bases: TGTGCCAGCAGTGCTACCTTTGGGGCCGGCGAGACCCAGTACTTC. Translation gives CASSATFGAGETQYF.

This sequence joins TRBV30 and TRBJ2-3; D might be TRBD1 (5 bases). There are 12 residues in the CDR3. CDR1 and CDR2 from the germline V gene are GTSNPN and SVGIG (reference sequence). The V and J ends lost 0 bases and 7 bases respectively, with 8 bases between them. The CDR3 DNA reads as TGTGCCTGGAGTGTACCGGACAATACGCAGTATTTT. Translation gives CAWSVPDNTQYF.

There are a few counts of this clone. The gene calls are TRBV28 and TRBJ2-1; the match to TRBD2 covers 10 bases. The ends lost 2 bases at V and 7 bases at J; junction bases unmatched: 2. CDR3 length: 14 amino acids. Per germline, CDR1 MDHEN and CDR2 SYDVKM. The CDR3 nucleotides are TGTGCCAGCAGTTTACTAGCGGGAGCTAATGAGCAGTTCTTC. Amino acids: CASSLLAGANEQFF.

As DNA, the CDR3 is TGTGCCAGCTCACTCTCGACAGGAAACTATGGCTACACCTTC. It yields the protein CASSLSTGNYGYTF. The V gene is TRBV18, the J gene TRBJ1-2; possible D gene TRBD1, 6 bases. This CDR3 spans 14 amino acids. Germline lookup yields CDR1 KGHSH and CDR2 LQKENI. The V end lost 4 bases, the J end lost 2 bases, and 11 bases lay between the germline ends. Complete variable domain (other parts from reference TRBV18 and TRBJ1-2): NAGVMQNPRHLVRRRGQEARLRCSPMKGHSHVYWYRQLPEEGLKFMVYLQKENIIDESGMPKERFSAEFPKEGPSILRIQQVVRGDSAAYFCASSLSTGNYGYTFGSGTRLTVV.

V gene TRBV25-1 combines with J gene TRBJ1-6, with unresolved D. From germline, CDR1 is MGHDK and CDR2 SYGVNS. The CDR3 is made up of 13 amino acids. The V and J ends lost 3 bases and 7 bases respectively, with 7 bases between them. CDR3 DNA sequence: TGTGCCAGCAGTGATTTGCAGAATTCACCCCTCCACTTT. Encoded protein: CASSDLQNSPLHF. The complete variable domain, with remaining parts taken from reference TRBV25-1 and TRBJ1-6, reads EADIYQTPRYLVIGTGKKITLECSQTMGHDKMYWYQQDPGMELHLIHYSYGVNSTEKGDLSSESTVSRIRTEHFPLTLESARPSHTSQYLCASSDLQNSPLHFGNGTRLTVT.

The chain recombines TRBV5-6 with TRBJ2-7; 8 nucleotides agree with TRBD1. Germline CDR1 is SGHDT and CDR2 is YYEEEE. This CDR3 has 15 residues. The trim removed 2 bases at V and 3 bases at J, leaving 7 bases unmatched. The CDR3 reads CASSFTGGKYYEQYF. As DNA, the CDR3 is TGTGCCAGCAGCTTTACAGGGGGGAAATACTACGAGCAGTACTTC.

The gene calls are TRBV27 and TRBJ2-3; 13 bases align to TRBD2. Germline CDR1 and CDR2: MNHEY and SMNVEV (reference sequence). V trimming: 6 bases; J trimming: 3 bases; junction bases outside the gene matches: 3. The CDR3 contains 15 residues. In DNA, the CDR3 is TGTGCCAGCAGGCTACTAGCGGGAGGGACAGATACGCAGTATTTT. Translated, it gives CASRLLAGGTDTQYF.